A single T cell receptor beta chain is shown here with its context. The source of the sample is a study of T cell changes during pregnancy in multiple sclerosis. The V gene end was trimmed by 5 bases and the J gene end by 6 bases; junction bases not matched to a gene: 12. The CDR3 runs to 15 residues. Germline CDR1 reads SNHLY; CDR2 reads FYNNEI. Generated by immunoSEQ multiplex PCR, the TCRdb table keeps only in-frame clones and is missing some. Counted here are about 89,000 clones, 94% occurring once; the ten biggest clones make up approximately 1.6%. The TCR sequence derives from a female donor in good health, enrolled as a control in a pregnancy study. The source was peripheral blood, collected after pregnancy. The chain has TRBV2 and TRBJ1-2; the match to TRBD1 covers 7 bases. For the CDR3, the DNA is TGTGCCAGCAGTCCCCTAGGGACAGAAAATCATGGCTACACCTTC. As protein: CASSPLGTENHGYTF.